This record covers a single TCR beta chain. Its antigen is undetermined. Samples each had at least 6 micrograms of total RNA extracted. The data stem from a study of blood T cells in healthy people across ages. For the second PCR, which ran for about 7 to 11 cycles, a sample-barcoded 5' primer and a J-beta primer mix were used. A template-switch adaptor containing 12 random nucleotides labeled each cDNA molecule. MiXCR, applied by TCRdb to the 5' RACE reads, yields one record per CDR3 protein. Among roughly 680,000 distinct CDR3 sequences listed, roughly 21% were seen once. The V gene end was trimmed by 1 base and the J gene end by 2 bases; junction bases not matched to a gene: 3. This CDR3 spans 15 amino acids. Germline V gene data show CDR1 as SGHRS and CDR2 as YFSETQ. Study-wide results and caveats: Roughly linearly, TCR beta diversity per million T cells fell as age increased.

The receptor was isolated from a man between 65 and 80 years old in good health. The chain recombines TRBV5-1 with TRBJ2-1; TRBD2 matches at 7 bases. Material: blood. The CDR3 nucleotides are TGCGCCAGCAGCTTGACCGGGAGGCCCTACAATGAGCAGTTCTTC. As protein: CASSLTGRPYNEQFF. Filled out from reference TRBV5-1 and TRBJ2-1, the complete variable domain reads KAGVTQTPRYLIKTRGQQVTLSCSPISGHRSVSWYQQTPGQGLQFLFEYFSETQRNKGNFPGRFSGRQFSNSRSEMNVSTLELGDSALYLCASSLTGRPYNEQFFGPGTRLTVL.